This is a list of T cell receptor beta chains from one sample in a study of blood T cell repertoires in COVID-19. Repertoires were generated with immunoSEQ multiplex PCR, while TCRdb's copy carries only in-frame clones and drops some. Among some 180,000 clones listed, about 89% were seen once. The sequenced sample consisted of peripheral blood. Source of these receptors: a man aged 35-49 years with acute or convalescent COVID-19. Each CDR3 is given with its conserved first and last residue. D genes are given only for firm matches. Size tells how often a clone was seen (once, few, many) or the class of an expanded clone, and some rows leave it out.

J gene: TRBJ2-5
D gene: TRBD2
V gene: TRBV4-1
clone size: NA
CDR3 DNA: TGCGCCAGCAGCCAAGATAGGGAGGGGCTTGGGCGAGAGACCCAGTACTTC
CDR3 protein: CASSQDREGLGRETQYF

J gene: TRBJ2-7
D gene: NA
V gene: TRBV5-6
clone size: NA
CDR3 DNA: TGTGCCAGCAGCCTTGACAGAACCTACGAGCAGTACTTC
CDR3 protein: CASSLDRTYEQYF

J gene: TRBJ2-3
D gene: NA
V gene: TRBV4-3
clone size: NA
CDR3 DNA: TGCGCCAGCAGCCAAGCAATGCTTGGGGGCAGAGTCACAGATACGCAGTATTTT
CDR3 protein: CASSQAMLGGRVTDTQYF

J gene: TRBJ1-5
D gene: TRBD1
V gene: TRBV5-1
clone size: once
CDR3 DNA: TGCGCCAGCAGCTTAGGGACAGGCAGAAATCAGCCCCAGCATTTT
CDR3 protein: CASSLGTGRNQPQHF

J gene: TRBJ2-1
D gene: TRBD2
V gene: TRBV5-1
clone size: NA
CDR3 DNA: TGCGCCAGCAGCTTCGGACTAGCGGGGGGTTCCTACAATGAGCAGTTCTTC
CDR3 protein: CASSFGLAGGSYNEQFF

J gene: TRBJ2-3
D gene: NA
V gene: TRBV3-1/TRBV3-2
clone size: NA
CDR3 DNA: TGTGCCAGCAGCCAAGGCCCTCGGACTAACCCCTTTGATACGCAGTATTTT
CDR3 protein: CASSQGPRTNPFDTQYF

J gene: TRBJ1-2
D gene: NA
V gene: TRBV19
clone size: NA
CDR3 DNA: TGTGCCAGTAGTACCACAGGATCGGCCTATGGCTACACCTTC
CDR3 protein: CASSTTGSAYGYTF

J gene: TRBJ1-6
D gene: TRBD1
V gene: TRBV5-1
clone size: NA
CDR3 DNA: TGCGCCAGCAGCCTGGGACAGGGTACCCCCTGGGAGAATTCACCCCTCCACTTT
CDR3 protein: CASSLGQGTPWENSPLHF

J gene: TRBJ2-5
D gene: TRBD1
V gene: TRBV19
clone size: NA
CDR3 DNA: TGTGCCAGTAGTCTACGGACAGGGGGTGGAGAGACCCAGTACTTC
CDR3 protein: CASSLRTGGGETQYF

J gene: TRBJ1-1
D gene: NA
V gene: TRBV6-5
clone size: NA
CDR3 DNA: TGTGCCAGCAGTTACTCGCGGCACAGCCAGGGGACTGAAGCTTTCTTT
CDR3 protein: CASSYSRHSQGTEAFF

J gene: TRBJ1-1
D gene: NA
V gene: TRBV11-2
clone size: NA
CDR3 DNA: TGTGCCAGCAGCATAGGGCCCAATATGAACACTGAAGCTTTCTTT
CDR3 protein: CASSIGPNMNTEAFF

J gene: TRBJ1-3
D gene: TRBD1
V gene: TRBV18
clone size: NA
CDR3 DNA: TGTGCCAGCTCACCGAAAACGGACAGGGGGGGAAACACCATATATTTT
CDR3 protein: CASSPKTDRGGNTIYF

J gene: TRBJ1-3
D gene: NA
V gene: TRBV29-1
clone size: NA
CDR3 DNA: TGCAGCGTTGACGGGTCTAGGAACTCTGGAAACACCATATATTTT
CDR3 protein: CSVDGSRNSGNTIYF